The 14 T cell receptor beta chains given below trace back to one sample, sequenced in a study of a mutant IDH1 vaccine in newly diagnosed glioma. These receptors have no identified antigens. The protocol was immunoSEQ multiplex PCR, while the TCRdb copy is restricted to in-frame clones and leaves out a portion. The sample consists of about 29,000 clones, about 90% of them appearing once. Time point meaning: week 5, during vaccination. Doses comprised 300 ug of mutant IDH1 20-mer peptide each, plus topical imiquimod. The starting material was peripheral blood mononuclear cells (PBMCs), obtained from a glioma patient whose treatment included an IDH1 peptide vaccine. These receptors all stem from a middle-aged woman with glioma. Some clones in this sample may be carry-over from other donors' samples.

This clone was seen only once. CDR3 DNA sequence: TGTGCCAGCAGCTTGACACTGGGCCTCGAGCAGTACTTC. It translates to CASSLTLGLEQYF. This chain uses TRBV7-2 with TRBJ2-7, with D unclear. The V end lost 3 bases, the J end lost 6 bases, and 12 bases lay between the germline ends. CDR1 is SGHTA and CDR2 is FQGNSA in the germline V gene. The CDR3 has 13 amino acids. The full variable domain, its missing parts supplied by reference TRBV7-2 and TRBJ2-7, is GAGVSQSPSNKVTEKGKDVELRCDPISGHTALYWYRQSLGQGLEFLIYFQGNSAPDKSGLPSDRFSAERTGGSVSTLTIQRTQQEDSAVYLCASSLTLGLEQYFGPGTRLTVT.

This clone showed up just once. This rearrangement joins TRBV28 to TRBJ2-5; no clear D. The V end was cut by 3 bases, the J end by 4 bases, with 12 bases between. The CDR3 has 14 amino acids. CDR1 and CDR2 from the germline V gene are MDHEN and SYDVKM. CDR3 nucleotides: TGTGCCAGCAGTTTTTGGGCAGAAGTAGAGACCCAGTACTTC. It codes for CASSFWAEVETQYF.

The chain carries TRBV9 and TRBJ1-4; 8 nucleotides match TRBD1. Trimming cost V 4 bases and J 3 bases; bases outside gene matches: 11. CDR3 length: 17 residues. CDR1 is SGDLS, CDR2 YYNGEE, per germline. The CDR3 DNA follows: TGTGCCAGCAGCTCGATGACAGGGGATAAAGCTAATGAAAAACTGTTTTTT. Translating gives CASSSMTGDKANEKLFF.

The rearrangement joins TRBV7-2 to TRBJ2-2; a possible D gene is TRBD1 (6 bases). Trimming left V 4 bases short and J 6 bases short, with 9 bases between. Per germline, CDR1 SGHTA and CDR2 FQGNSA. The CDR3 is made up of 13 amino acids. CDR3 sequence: CASSSQGSGELFF. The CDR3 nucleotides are TGTGCCAGCAGCTCGCAGGGGTCCGGGGAGCTGTTTTTT.

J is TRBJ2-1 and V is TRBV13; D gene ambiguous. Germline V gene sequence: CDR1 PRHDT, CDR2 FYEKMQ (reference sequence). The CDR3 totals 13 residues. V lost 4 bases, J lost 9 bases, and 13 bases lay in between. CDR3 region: CASSSNPLGEQFF. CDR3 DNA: TGTGCCAGCAGCTCGAACCCCCTGGGTGAGCAGTTCTTC.

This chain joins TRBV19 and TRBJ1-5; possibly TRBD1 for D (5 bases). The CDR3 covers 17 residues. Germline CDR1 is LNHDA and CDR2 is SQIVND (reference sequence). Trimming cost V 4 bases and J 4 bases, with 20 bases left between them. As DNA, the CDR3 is TGTGCCAGTAGTAAATATCTGCCGAGCAGGGAGAATCAGCCCCAGCATTTT. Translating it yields CASSKYLPSRENQPQHF.

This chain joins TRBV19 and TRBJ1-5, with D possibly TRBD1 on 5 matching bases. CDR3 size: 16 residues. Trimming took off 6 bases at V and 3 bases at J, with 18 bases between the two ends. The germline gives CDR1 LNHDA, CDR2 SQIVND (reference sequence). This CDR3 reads CASSFVNGANNQPQHF. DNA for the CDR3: TGTGCCAGTAGCTTCGTAAATGGGGCGAACAATCAGCCCCAGCATTTT.

CDR3 loop: CASSPRFRINEKLFF. In nucleotides, the CDR3 is TGTGCCAGCAGCCCCCGATTCCGGATTAATGAAAAACTGTTTTTT. V gene TRBV7-2 combines with J gene TRBJ1-4; D call uncertain. V was shortened by 5 bases and J by 4 bases, with 14 bases between the two germline ends. CDR3 length equals 15 residues. Germline CDR1 is SGHTA and CDR2 is FQGNSA.

CDR3 nucleotides: TGTGCCAGCAGCGCTGGCGGGACCGACACAGATACGCAGTATTTT. It encodes CASSAGGTDTDTQYF. This chain uses TRBV5-4 with TRBJ2-3; possible D gene TRBD2, 6 bases. V was trimmed by 4 bases and J by 2 bases, leaving 14 bases between them. The CDR3 has 15 amino acids. Germline V gene sequence: CDR1 SGHNT, CDR2 YYREEE (reference sequence).

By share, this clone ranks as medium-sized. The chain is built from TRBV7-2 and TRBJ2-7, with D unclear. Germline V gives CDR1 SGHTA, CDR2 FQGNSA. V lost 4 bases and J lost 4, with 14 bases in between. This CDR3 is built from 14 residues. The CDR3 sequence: CASSSLVYSYEQYF. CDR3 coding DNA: TGTGCCAGCAGCTCCCTAGTATACTCTTACGAGCAGTACTTC.

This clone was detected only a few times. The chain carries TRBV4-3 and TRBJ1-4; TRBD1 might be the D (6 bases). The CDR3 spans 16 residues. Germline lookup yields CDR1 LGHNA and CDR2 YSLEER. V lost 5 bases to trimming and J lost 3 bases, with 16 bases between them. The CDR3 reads CASSTQGQEANEKLFF. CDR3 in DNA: TGCGCCAGCAGCACTCAGGGGCAGGAGGCTAATGAAAAACTGTTTTTT.

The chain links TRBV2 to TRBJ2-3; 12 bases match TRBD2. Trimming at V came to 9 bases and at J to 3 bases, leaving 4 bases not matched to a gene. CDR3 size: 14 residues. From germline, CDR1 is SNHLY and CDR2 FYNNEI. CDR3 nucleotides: TGTGCCAGGGTAGGACTAGCGGGAACAGATACGCAGTATTTT. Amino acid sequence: CARVGLAGTDTQYF.

CDR3 sequence (DNA): TGTGCCAGCAGCTTAGTAGCAGGGGCTGGAAACACCATATATTTT. Translating gives CASSLVAGAGNTIYF. J is TRBJ1-3 and V is TRBV7-2, with a weak D call TRBD1 (6 bases). The CDR3 contains 15 residues. Between the trimmed V and J ends, which lost 1 base and 2 bases, there was a span of 9 bases. Germline V lookup: CDR1 SGHTA, CDR2 FQGNSA.

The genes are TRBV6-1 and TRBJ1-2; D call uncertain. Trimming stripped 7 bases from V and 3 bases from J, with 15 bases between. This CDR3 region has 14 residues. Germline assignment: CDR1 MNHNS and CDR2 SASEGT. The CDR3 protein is CASIGGYRHYGYTF. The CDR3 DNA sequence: TGTGCCAGCATAGGAGGGTACCGCCACTATGGCTACACCTTC.